This T cell receptor (beta chain) is drawn from a study of T-cell memory formation after mild COVID-19. Each CDR3 protein gets one entry after TCRdb re-called the 5' RACE reads with MiXCR. The sample has about 110,000 distinct CDR3 sequences, approximately 15% seen once. At least ten counts were recorded for this clonotype. CDR3 length: 17 residues. Deletions cut 3 bases from V and 2 bases from J, with 20 bases between. Germline V CDR1 and CDR2: MGHRA, YSYEKL. The material sequenced was PBMCs or a T cell subset sorted from them (not recorded which). The chain couples TRBV4-1 to TRBJ2-7; D may be TRBD1 (5 bases). The clonotype originates from a man younger than 35 who had mild COVID-19 (a few samples of this study predate the infection). Cell type and time point are not known. CDR3 protein: CASSQDPPAQEPYEQYF. The CDR3 coding sequence is TGCGCCAGCAGCCAGGATCCTCCCGCACAGGAACCCTACGAGCAGTACTTC.